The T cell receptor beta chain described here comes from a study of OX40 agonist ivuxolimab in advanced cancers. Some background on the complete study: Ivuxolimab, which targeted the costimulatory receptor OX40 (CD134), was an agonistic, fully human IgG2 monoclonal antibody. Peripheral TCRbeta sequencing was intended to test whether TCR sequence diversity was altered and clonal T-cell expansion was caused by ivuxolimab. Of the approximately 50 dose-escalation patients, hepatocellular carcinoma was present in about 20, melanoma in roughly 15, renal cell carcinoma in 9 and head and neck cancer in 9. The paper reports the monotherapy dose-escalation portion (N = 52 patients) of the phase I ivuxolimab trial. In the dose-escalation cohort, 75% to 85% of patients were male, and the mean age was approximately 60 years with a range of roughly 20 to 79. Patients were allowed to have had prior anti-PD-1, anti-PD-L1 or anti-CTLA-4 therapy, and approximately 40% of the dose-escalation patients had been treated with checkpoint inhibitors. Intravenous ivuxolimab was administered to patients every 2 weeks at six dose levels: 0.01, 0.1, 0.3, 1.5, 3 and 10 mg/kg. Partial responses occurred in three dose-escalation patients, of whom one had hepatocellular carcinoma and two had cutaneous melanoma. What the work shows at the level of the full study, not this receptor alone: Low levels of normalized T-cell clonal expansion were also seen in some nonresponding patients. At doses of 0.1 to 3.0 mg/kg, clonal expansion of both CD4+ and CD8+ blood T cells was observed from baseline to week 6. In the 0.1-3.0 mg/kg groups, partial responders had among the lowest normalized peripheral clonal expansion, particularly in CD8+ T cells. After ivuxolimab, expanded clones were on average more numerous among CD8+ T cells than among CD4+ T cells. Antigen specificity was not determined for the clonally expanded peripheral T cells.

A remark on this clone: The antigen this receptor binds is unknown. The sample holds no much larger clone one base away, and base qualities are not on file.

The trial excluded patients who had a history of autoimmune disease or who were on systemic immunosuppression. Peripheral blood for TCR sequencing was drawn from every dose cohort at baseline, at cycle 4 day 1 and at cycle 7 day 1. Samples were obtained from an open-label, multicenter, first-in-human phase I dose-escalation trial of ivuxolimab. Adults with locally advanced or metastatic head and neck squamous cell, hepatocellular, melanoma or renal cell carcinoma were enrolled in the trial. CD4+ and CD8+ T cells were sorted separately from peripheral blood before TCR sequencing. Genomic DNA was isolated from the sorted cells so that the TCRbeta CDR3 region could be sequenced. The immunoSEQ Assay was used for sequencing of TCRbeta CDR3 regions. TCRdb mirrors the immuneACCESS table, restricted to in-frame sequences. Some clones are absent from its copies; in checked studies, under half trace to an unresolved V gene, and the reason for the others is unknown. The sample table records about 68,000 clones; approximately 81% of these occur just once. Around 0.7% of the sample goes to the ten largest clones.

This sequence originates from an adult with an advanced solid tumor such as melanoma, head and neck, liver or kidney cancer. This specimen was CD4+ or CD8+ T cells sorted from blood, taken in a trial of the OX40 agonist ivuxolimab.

The CDR3 protein sequence reads: CASSLGLWDGRNGYTF. The bases read TGCGCCAGCAGCTTGGGTCTTTGGGACGGTCGGAATGGCTACACCTTC. The receptor chain draws on TRBV5-1 and TRBJ1-2; a tentative D match to TRBD1 spans 5 bases. The CDR3 starts with the cysteine, ends with the phenylalanine, and has 16 residues. The entry retains the CDR3 DNA only, 48 bases that are in frame from base 1. Sequences SGHRS (CDR1) and YFSETQ (CDR2) are obtained from the germline V gene. V gives up 0 bases and J gives up 6 bases, and the segment between their germline ends measures 18 bases.